The clone carrying this T cell receptor (beta chain) was observed a handful of times. The antigen remains unidentified. This specimen comes from a study of cytomegalovirus exposure and HLA in healthy donors. V shed 4 bases and J 5 bases; nucleotides not matched to a gene: 7. The CDR3 has 14 residues. Germline CDR1 SQVTM, CDR2 ANQGSEA. This PCR relied on a set of 60 Vbeta primers and 13 Jbeta primers. Method: immunoSEQ multiplex PCR; TCRdb's copy keeps in-frame clones and lacks some. This table has under 150,000 clones, under 10% appearing once. General study results and limits: In a later analysis, HLA-C alleles had the fewest associated TCRs, DRB1 alleles the most. An analysis that came later showed most CMV-associated TCR beta chains appearing HLA-restricted.

Sequenced: PBMCs. The genes are TRBV29-1 and TRBJ2-5; 10 bases fit TRBD2. The origin of this receptor is a woman between 35 and 50 years old in good health and CMV-seropositive. Here the CDR3 reads CSVGLSGGAETQYF. The DNA of the CDR3 is TGCAGCGTTGGTTTAAGCGGGGGGGCGGAGACCCAGTACTTC. Variable domain in full (rest from reference TRBV29-1 and TRBJ2-5): SAVISQKPSRDICQRGTSLTIQCQVDSQVTMMFWYRQQPGQSLTLIATANQGSEATYESGFVIDKFPISRPNLTFSTLTVSNMSPEDSSIYLCSVGLSGGAETQYFGPGTRLLVL.